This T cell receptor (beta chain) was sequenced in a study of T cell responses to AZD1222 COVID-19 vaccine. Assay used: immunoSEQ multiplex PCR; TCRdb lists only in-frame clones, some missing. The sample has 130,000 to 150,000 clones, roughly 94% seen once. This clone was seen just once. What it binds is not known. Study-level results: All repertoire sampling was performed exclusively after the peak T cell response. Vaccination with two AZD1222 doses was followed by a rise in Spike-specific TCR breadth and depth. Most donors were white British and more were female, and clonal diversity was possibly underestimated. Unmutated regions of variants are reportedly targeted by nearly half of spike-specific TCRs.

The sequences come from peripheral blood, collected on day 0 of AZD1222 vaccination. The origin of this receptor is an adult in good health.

In DNA, the CDR3 is TGCGCCAGCAGCTTGGCCGGGACTAGCATCTATGAGCAGTTCTTC. Its translation: CASSLAGTSIYEQFF. The chain is built from TRBV5-1 and TRBJ2-1; 9 nucleotides match TRBD2. The junction had 6 bases not matched to a gene; V was cut back by 0 bases and J by 8 bases. Germline CDR1 reads SGHRS; CDR2 reads YFSETQ. This CDR3 comprises 15 residues.